This T cell receptor beta chain was sequenced in a study of regulatory T cells in long-lasting Graves disease. Many counts were recorded for this clonotype. Building of the TCR beta libraries involved iRepertoire HTBI primers and Arm-PCR of CDR3 regions. A single record per CDR3 protein comes from TCRdb applying MiXCR to the multiplex PCR reads. Of approximately 480,000 distinct CDR3 sequences detected, around 15% appear once; the ten largest clones hold 12%. Indicated time point: newly diagnosed GD, antithyroid drugs for less than 3 months. TCR sequences were obtained from RNA taken from PBMCs. Trimming at V came to 5 bases and at J to 4 bases, leaving 4 bases not matched to a gene. Germline CDR1 reads SNHLY; CDR2 reads FYNNEI. This CDR3 is 14 amino acids long. This same sample was also part of a study on T cells in Graves' hyperthyroidism and ophthalmopathy.

The TCR sequence derives from a man aged 35 to 55 with Graves disease. This material consisted of peripheral blood mononuclear cells (PBMCs), taken at new diagnosis, from a patient treated with antithyroid drugs. The chain employs TRBV2 and TRBJ1-5; 8 bases map to TRBD1. The CDR3 bases are TGTGCCAGCAGTAGGACAGGGAAGAATCAGCCCCAGCATTTT. It codes for CASSRTGKNQPQHF.